Listed below are T cell receptor beta chains from one sample, sequenced in a study of blood T cell repertoires in COVID-19. Libraries were prepared by immunoSEQ multiplex PCR; TCRdb keeps only in-frame clonotypes and omits some of them. The sample consists of 150,000 to 200,000 clones, approximately 80% of them appearing once. The sequencing sample was made of PBMCs or T cells enriched from blood (not recorded which). The receptors shown here come from a man aged 35-49 years who had recovered from COVID-19. Each CDR3 is given without its conserved first and last residue. Fields, in order: D gene, V gene, J gene, CDR3 protein. D genes are given only for firm matches.

d_call: NA
v_call: TRBV5-1
j_call: TRBJ1-1
cdr3_aa: ASSLGQENTEAF

d_call: NA
v_call: TRBV5-1
j_call: TRBJ2-1
cdr3_aa: ASSSDRPSSYNEQF

d_call: TRBD1
v_call: TRBV2
j_call: TRBJ2-5
cdr3_aa: ASRRDRWSETQY

d_call: TRBD1
v_call: TRBV3-1/TRBV3-2
j_call: TRBJ2-1
cdr3_aa: ASSQGDRVNEQF

d_call: NA
v_call: TRBV2
j_call: TRBJ2-2
cdr3_aa: ASSENRDTGELF

d_call: NA
v_call: TRBV7-8
j_call: TRBJ2-2
cdr3_aa: ASNGGGGELF

d_call: NA
v_call: TRBV10-3
j_call: TRBJ1-2
cdr3_aa: AIKTSDNYGYT

d_call: NA
v_call: TRBV7-9
j_call: TRBJ1-2
cdr3_aa: ASSPRSQGGYT

d_call: NA
v_call: TRBV29-1
j_call: TRBJ1-3
cdr3_aa: SPPTDLHRAGNTIY

d_call: NA
v_call: TRBV2
j_call: TRBJ2-6
cdr3_aa: ASTLDSRSGANVLT

d_call: NA
v_call: TRBV9
j_call: TRBJ2-1
cdr3_aa: ASSVEASYNEQF

d_call: NA
v_call: TRBV7-8
j_call: TRBJ1-6
cdr3_aa: ASSLRLPPLH

d_call: NA
v_call: TRBV30
j_call: TRBJ1-1
cdr3_aa: AWTTVRQGKTEAF

d_call: NA
v_call: TRBV5-1
j_call: TRBJ1-6
cdr3_aa: ASSFSPGADNSPLH

d_call: NA
v_call: TRBV2
j_call: TRBJ1-2
cdr3_aa: ASSGGGGAYGYT

d_call: NA
v_call: TRBV25-1
j_call: TRBJ1-1
cdr3_aa: ASSVTADTEAF

d_call: NA
v_call: TRBV5-1
j_call: TRBJ1-2
cdr3_aa: ASSLGRGDGYT

d_call: NA
v_call: TRBV19
j_call: TRBJ2-3
cdr3_aa: ASRTTETDTQY

d_call: NA
v_call: TRBV7-3
j_call: TRBJ2-5
cdr3_aa: ASSYGQVPGETQY

d_call: TRBD1
v_call: TRBV30
j_call: TRBJ2-3
cdr3_aa: AWNSGQGITDTQY

d_call: TRBD2
v_call: TRBV3-1/TRBV3-2
j_call: TRBJ2-2
cdr3_aa: ASSQDGRAGTGELF

d_call: NA
v_call: TRBV30
j_call: TRBJ1-2
cdr3_aa: ALTPRDRSNYGCT

d_call: TRBD1
v_call: TRBV4-1
j_call: TRBJ2-2
cdr3_aa: ASSQDLTGRGELF

d_call: NA
v_call: TRBV5-1
j_call: TRBJ2-3
cdr3_aa: ASSLGLGASTDTQY

d_call: TRBD2
v_call: TRBV27
j_call: TRBJ2-1
cdr3_aa: ASNSGTSGNEQF

d_call: NA
v_call: TRBV29-1
j_call: TRBJ2-1
cdr3_aa: SVLLSYNEQF

d_call: NA
v_call: TRBV7-7
j_call: TRBJ2-5
cdr3_aa: ASSLSPGYQETQY

d_call: NA
v_call: TRBV9
j_call: TRBJ2-1
cdr3_aa: ASSVGGQPTQF

d_call: TRBD2
v_call: TRBV11-2
j_call: TRBJ2-2
cdr3_aa: ASRQGLAGGRATGELF

d_call: NA
v_call: TRBV12-5
j_call: TRBJ1-2
cdr3_aa: ASGVGGGTNYGYT

d_call: NA
v_call: TRBV3-1/TRBV3-2
j_call: TRBJ2-2
cdr3_aa: ASSHKSDRYTGELF

d_call: TRBD1
v_call: TRBV2
j_call: TRBJ2-2
cdr3_aa: ASGRDRGNTGELF

d_call: TRBD1
v_call: TRBV5-6
j_call: TRBJ1-2
cdr3_aa: ASSLQGANGYT

d_call: TRBD1
v_call: TRBV6-2/TRBV6-3
j_call: TRBJ1-2
cdr3_aa: ASSYRTGYGYT

d_call: NA
v_call: TRBV4-1
j_call: TRBJ1-2
cdr3_aa: ASSQDPSVYYGYT

d_call: NA
v_call: TRBV9
j_call: TRBJ1-4
cdr3_aa: ASSVEGGGAGNEKLF